This TCR beta chain comes out of a study of blood T cell repertoires in COVID-19. CDR1 is GTSNPN, CDR2 SVGIG, per germline (reference sequence). Trimming cost V 6 bases and J 0 bases, with 12 bases left between them. This CDR3 comprises 15 residues. The repertoire was sequenced with immunoSEQ multiplex PCR; TCRdb's copy has only in-frame clones and lacks some. The data contain 90,000 to 130,000 clones, roughly four fifths of them singletons. Sequencing was performed on peripheral blood. This clonotype was sampled from a woman aged 60-75 years with acute or convalescent COVID-19. The chain combines TRBV30 with TRBJ2-6; D is undetermined. CDR3 DNA sequence: TGTGCCTGTCCTGACATCGTCTCTGGGGCCAACGTCCTGACTTTC. Residues: CACPDIVSGANVLTF.